Given below is one T cell receptor (beta chain) in context. Germline-derived CDR1 and CDR2 are LGHNA and YSLEER. This CDR3 has 15 residues. Between the trimmed V and J ends, which lost 11 bases and 3 bases, there was a span of 17 bases. The sample is drawn from a study of blood T cells in healthy people across ages. Alongside a J-beta primer mix, a sample-barcoded 5' primer served in a second PCR lasting roughly 6 to 11 cycles. TCRdb analysed the 5' RACE reads with MiXCR anew, one entry per CDR3 protein. This table holds 650,000 to 800,000 distinct CDR3 sequences, approximately 48% found once. Sample: blood. The receptor was derived from a man between 60 and 75 years old in good health. The chain is built from TRBV4-3 and TRBJ2-6, with a tentative D call TRBD1 (7 bases). The DNA of the CDR3 is TGCGCCTTACCAGGGGGGAACTGTGGGGCCAACGTCCTGACTTTC. Translation: CALPGGNCGANVLTF.